The clone carrying this T cell receptor beta chain was detected a few times. The antigen is unknown. The data were obtained in a study of monozygotic twins with cystic fibrosis. As for the study in general: With approximately 15 PCR cycles, barcoded libraries came from around 2.9 micrograms of fragmented DNA.

Study results and caveats: Unrelated CF individuals shared fewer identical clonotypes than monozygotic CF twins. Co-twins had the most similar V usage for 13 of 16 pairs, J for 8. Clonality was generally low (median about 0.0095), higher in the most severe patients.

The trim removed 3 bases at V and 3 bases at J, leaving 14 bases unmatched. CDR1 and CDR2 from the germline V gene are MGHRA and YSYEKL. The CDR3 length is 18 residues. Assay: immunoSEQ multiplex PCR; the TCRdb copy retains only in-frame clones and omits some. The sample lists approximately 14,000 clones, 85% occurring once. This clonotype was obtained from a boy aged 10-17 years with cystic fibrosis. The specimen was blood. The gene calls are TRBV4-1 and TRBJ1-2, with 9 bases lining up with TRBD1. The CDR3 DNA reads TGCGCCAGCAGCCAGGGTCCCGGGACAGGGATGGTAGACTATGGCTACACCTTC. It translates to CASSQGPGTGMVDYGYTF.